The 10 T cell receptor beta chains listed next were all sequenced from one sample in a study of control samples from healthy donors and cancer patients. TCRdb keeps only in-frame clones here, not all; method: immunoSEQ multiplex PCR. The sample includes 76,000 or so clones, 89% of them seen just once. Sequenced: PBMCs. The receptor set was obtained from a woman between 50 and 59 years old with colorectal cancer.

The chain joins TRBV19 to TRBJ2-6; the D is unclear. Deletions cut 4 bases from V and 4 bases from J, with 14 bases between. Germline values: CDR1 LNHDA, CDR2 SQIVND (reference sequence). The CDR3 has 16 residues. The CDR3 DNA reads TGTGCCAGTAGTAGTATCGACGCAGAGGGGGCCAACGTCCTGACTTTC. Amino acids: CASSSIDAEGANVLTF.

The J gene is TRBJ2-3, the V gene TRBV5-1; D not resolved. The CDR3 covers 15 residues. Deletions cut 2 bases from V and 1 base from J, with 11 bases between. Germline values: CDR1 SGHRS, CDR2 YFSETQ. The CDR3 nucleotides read TGCGCCAGCAGCTTATCCTCTGGTGGCACAGATACGCAGTATTTT. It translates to CASSLSSGGTDTQYF.

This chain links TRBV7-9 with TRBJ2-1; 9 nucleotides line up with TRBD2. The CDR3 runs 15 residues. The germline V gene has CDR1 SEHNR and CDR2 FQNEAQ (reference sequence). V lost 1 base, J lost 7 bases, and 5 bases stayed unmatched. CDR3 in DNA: TGTGCCAGCAGCTTAGGTTGGAGCGGGGGGAATGAGCAGTTCTTC. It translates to CASSLGWSGGNEQFF.

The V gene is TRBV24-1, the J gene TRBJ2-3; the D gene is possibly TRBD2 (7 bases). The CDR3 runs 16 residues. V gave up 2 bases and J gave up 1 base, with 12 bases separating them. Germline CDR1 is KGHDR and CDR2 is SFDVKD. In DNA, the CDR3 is TGTGCCACCAGTGATTATGGAGGGGGGGGCACAGATACGCAGTATTTT. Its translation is CATSDYGGGGTDTQYF.

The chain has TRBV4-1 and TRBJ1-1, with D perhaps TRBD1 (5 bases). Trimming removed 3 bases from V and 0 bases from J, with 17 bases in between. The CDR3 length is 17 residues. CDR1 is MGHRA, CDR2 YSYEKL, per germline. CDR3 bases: TGCGCCAGCAGCCATAGACCGGGACGGACCATGAACACTGAAGCTTTCTTT. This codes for CASSHRPGRTMNTEAFF.

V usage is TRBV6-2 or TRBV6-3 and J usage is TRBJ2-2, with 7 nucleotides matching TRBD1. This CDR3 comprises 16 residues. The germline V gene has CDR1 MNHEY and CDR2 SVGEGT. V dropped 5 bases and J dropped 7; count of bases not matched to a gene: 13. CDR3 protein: CASSHRGFLKFGELFF. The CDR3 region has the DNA TGTGCCAGCAGTCACAGGGGCTTCCTTAAGTTCGGGGAGCTGTTTTTT.

The CDR3 protein is CASSLRLAGGLDTQYF. DNA for the CDR3: TGTGCCAGCAGCCTCAGACTAGCGGGGGGACTAGATACGCAGTATTTT. The chain couples TRBV7-9 to TRBJ2-3, with 13 bases matching TRBD2. Trimming removed 5 bases from V and 5 bases from J; junction bases left unmatched: 7. Germline V CDR1 and CDR2: SEHNR, FQNEAQ (reference sequence). The CDR3 has 16 amino acids.

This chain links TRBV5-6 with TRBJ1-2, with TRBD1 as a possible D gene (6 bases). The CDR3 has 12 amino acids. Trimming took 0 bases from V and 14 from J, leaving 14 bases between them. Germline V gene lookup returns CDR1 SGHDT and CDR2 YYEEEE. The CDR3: CASSLDRGAYTF. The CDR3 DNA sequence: TGTGCCAGCAGCTTGGATCGGGGGGCCTATACCTTC.

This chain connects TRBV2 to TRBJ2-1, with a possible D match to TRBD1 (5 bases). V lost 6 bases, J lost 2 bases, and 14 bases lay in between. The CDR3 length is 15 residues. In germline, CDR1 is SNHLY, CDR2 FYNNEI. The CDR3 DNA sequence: TGTGCCAGCAGATTCAGGGAAGTCCCCTACAATGAGCAGTTCTTC. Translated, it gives CASRFREVPYNEQFF.

The CDR3 is CASKTGGAVNEQFF. CDR3 coding DNA: TGTGCCAGCAAAACCGGGGGGGCAGTCAATGAGCAGTTCTTC. The V gene is TRBV28, the J gene TRBJ2-1; 8 bases are shared with TRBD2. With V trimmed by 7 bases and J by 6 bases, 8 bases remained unmatched. Germline CDR1 reads MDHEN; CDR2 reads SYDVKM. The CDR3 covers 14 residues.